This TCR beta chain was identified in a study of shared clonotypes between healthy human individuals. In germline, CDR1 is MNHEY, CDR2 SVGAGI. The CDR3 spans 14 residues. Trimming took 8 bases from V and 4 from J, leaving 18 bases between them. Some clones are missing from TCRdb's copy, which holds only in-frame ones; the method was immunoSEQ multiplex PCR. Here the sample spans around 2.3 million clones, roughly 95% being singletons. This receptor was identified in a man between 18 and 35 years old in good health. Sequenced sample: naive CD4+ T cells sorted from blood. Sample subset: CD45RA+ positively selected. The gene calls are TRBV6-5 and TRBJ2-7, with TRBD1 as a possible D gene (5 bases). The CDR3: CASESRAGQYEQYF. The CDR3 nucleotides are TGTGCCAGCGAAAGCAGGGCAGGCCAGTACGAGCAGTACTTC.